Presented here are 9 T cell receptor beta chains from one specimen sequenced in a study of T cell responses to AZD1222 COVID-19 vaccine. Clones were read by immunoSEQ multiplex PCR, and TCRdb kept only the in-frame ones, dropping some. The sample has over 70,000 clones, about 92% seen once. The sequencing here drew on peripheral blood, taken 28 days after the second AZD1222 dose. These receptors were taken from an adult who received the AZD1222 COVID-19 vaccine.

This chain joins TRBV5-4 and TRBJ2-3, with 9 bases lining up with TRBD2. The CDR3 consists of 17 residues. CDR1 and CDR2 from the germline V gene are SGHNT and YYREEE (reference sequence). J gave up 6 bases and V 4 bases, and 15 bases lay outside the gene matches. The CDR3 DNA reads as TGTGCCAGCAGCAAAGGATTAGCGGGGGACGACTACGATACGCAGTATTTT. Translating it yields CASSKGLAGDDYDTQYF. The full variable domain, completed using reference TRBV5-4 and TRBJ2-3, is ETGVTQSPTHLIKTRGQQVTLRCSSQSGHNTVSWYQQALGQGPQFIFQYYREEENGRGNFPPRFSGLQFPNYSSELNVNALELDDSALYLCASSKGLAGDDYDTQYFGPGTRLTVL.

This chain joins TRBV4-3 and TRBJ1-6; D uncertain. Germline values: CDR1 LGHNA, CDR2 YSLEER. The CDR3 is 15 amino acids. V was cut by 4 bases and J by 4 bases, with 11 bases left in between. The CDR3 here is CASSLLREYNSPLHF. In DNA form, the CDR3 reads TGCGCCAGCAGCCTTTTACGGGAGTATAATTCACCCCTCCACTTT.

This chain links TRBV7-2 with TRBJ1-1, with D uncertain. Deletions cut 5 bases from V and 1 base from J, with 11 bases between. The germline V gene has CDR1 SGHTA and CDR2 FQGNSA. This CDR3 spans 14 amino acids. The CDR3 DNA reads TGTGCCAGCAGCCTCAGTCCCTCGAACACTGAAGCTTTCTTT. Protein product: CASSLSPSNTEAFF.

J is TRBJ2-2 and V is TRBV19, with D hard to call. Trimming took off 5 bases at V and 4 bases at J, with 5 bases between the two ends. The CDR3 covers 12 residues. Germline loops: CDR1 LNHDA, CDR2 SQIVND (reference sequence). The CDR3 here is CASSLGTGELFF. CDR3 nucleotides: TGTGCCAGTAGTCTGGGCACCGGGGAGCTGTTTTTT.

V and J are TRBV12-2 and TRBJ2-2; the table's TRBD1 call for D was not verified on the DNA. TRBV12-2 is shown as a pseudogene. The CDR3 has 13 amino acids. The CDR3 nucleotides read TGTGCAAGTCGCTTGGACAGCACCGGGGAGCTGTTTTTT. Residues: CASRLDSTGELFF.

The chain employs TRBV4-2 and TRBJ1-3; TRBD1 is a possible D gene (5 bases). V lost 0 bases, J lost 2 bases, and 11 bases lay in between. Germline V gene sequence: CDR1 LGHNA, CDR2 YNFKEQ. This CDR3 spans 16 amino acids. In DNA, the CDR3 is TGTGCCAGCAGCCAAGAGTATTCAGGGACTGGAAACACCATATATTTT. Translating gives CASSQEYSGTGNTIYF.

This chain connects TRBV5-1 to TRBJ2-7, with 8 bases matching TRBD1. Trimming removed 2 bases from V and 3 bases from J; junction bases left unmatched: 7. This CDR3 region has 15 residues. Germline CDR1 SGHRS, CDR2 YFSETQ. The DNA for the CDR3 is TGCGCCAGCAGCTTTGGTGGGACAGGCCTCTACGAGCAGTACTTC. It is translated as CASSFGGTGLYEQYF. The full variable domain, completed using reference TRBV5-1 and TRBJ2-7, is KAGVTQTPRYLIKTRGQQVTLSCSPISGHRSVSWYQQTPGQGLQFLFEYFSETQRNKGNFPGRFSGRQFSNSRSEMNVSTLELGDSALYLCASSFGGTGLYEQYFGPGTRLTVT.

The chain is built from TRBV13 and TRBJ1-1; possibly TRBD1 for D (5 bases). The CDR3 consists of 13 residues. Germline assignment: CDR1 PRHDT and CDR2 FYEKMQ (reference sequence). Trimming removed 1 base from V and 3 bases from J, with 6 bases in between. The CDR3, as DNA: TGTGCCAGCAGCTTAGAAGGGGACACTGAAGCTTTCTTT. This encodes CASSLEGDTEAFF.

CDR3 DNA: TGTGCCAGCAGTGAACTTCGTCAATATGGCTACACCTTC. Amino acids: CASSELRQYGYTF. The chain couples TRBV2 to TRBJ1-2, with D uncertain. V gave up 2 bases and J gave up 5 bases, with 9 bases separating them. The CDR3 loop spans 13 amino acids. The germline CDR1 and CDR2 sequences are SNHLY and FYNNEI.